This T cell receptor (beta chain) was identified during a study of shared clonotypes between healthy human individuals. Using immunoSEQ multiplex PCR, the repertoire was profiled, and TCRdb retains in-frame clones only, with some absent. The profile shows 2.3 million or so clones, about 92% of them singletons. Germline lookup yields CDR1 DFQATT and CDR2 SNEGSKA (reference sequence). V lost 6 bases, J lost 0 bases, and 3 bases lay in between. The CDR3 length is 11 residues. The gene calls are TRBV20-1 and TRBJ1-3; D ambiguous. The sequence was obtained from a young man in good health. Some clones in this sample may be carry-over from other donors' samples. Sequenced: naive CD4+ T cells from PBMCs. Subset reported: CD45RA+ positively selected. CDR3 DNA: TGCAGTGCCGCCTCTGGAAACACCATATATTTT. This gives the protein CSAASGNTIYF.